Sequencing of this T cell receptor beta chain was carried out in a study of control samples from healthy donors and cancer patients. Sequencing was performed with immunoSEQ multiplex PCR; in TCRdb, only in-frame clones are kept and a portion is missing. The profile covers about 160,000 clones, with roughly 94% appearing a single time and 14% taken by the ten largest. The CDR3 is made up of 9 amino acids. V was trimmed by 8 bases and J by 6 bases, leaving 4 bases between them. Germline CDR1 reads ENHRY; CDR2 reads SYGVKD. The origin of this receptor is a man in his fifties or sixties with colorectal cancer. Material: PBMCs. V is TRBV10-3 and J is TRBJ1-2; the D is unclear. The CDR3 loop reads CAIGDGYTF. CDR3 nucleotide sequence: TGTGCCATCGGGGATGGCTACACCTTC.